Presented here are 5 T cell receptor beta chains from one specimen sequenced in a study of shared clonotypes between healthy human individuals (dated by TCRdb to about 2020). Libraries were prepared through the immunoSEQ multiplex PCR assay. TCRdb took over this immuneACCESS table, retaining in-frame rearrangements with V and J assigned. Such tables are incomplete; in checked studies, under half of the missing clones stem from an unresolved V gene, and the remainder is unexplained. Recorded for this sample are about 2 million clones; about 95% of them occurred a single time. Together, the top ten hold 0.1% to 0.15% of the sample. Sequencing input: naive CD4+ T cells sorted from blood. The sample's cell subset or site label is to be understood as: CD45RA+ positively selected. All receptors derive from a young man in good health.

The V and J genes are TRBV15 and TRBJ1-6; D gene ambiguous. Germline CDR1 reads LNHNV; CDR2 reads YYDKDF (reference sequence). The CDR3 consists of 15 residues. Trimming cost V 1 base and J 6 bases, with 10 bases left between them. The CDR3 region is CATSRGSNPNSPLHF. CDR3 DNA sequence: TGTGCCACCAGCAGAGGAAGCAATCCTAATTCACCCCTCCACTTT.

This rearrangement joins TRBV5-6 to TRBJ2-3; 7 nucleotides agree with TRBD1. Germline V gene data show CDR1 as SGHDT and CDR2 as YYEEEE. CDR3 length: 14 amino acids. Unmatched junction bases numbered 6, after V lost 4 bases and J lost 4 bases. CDR3 nucleotides: TGTGCCAGCAGCGAGACTCAGGGGGCAGATACGCAGTATTTT. Amino acids: CASSETQGADTQYF. Using reference TRBV5-6 and TRBJ2-3 for the parts outside the CDR3, the full variable domain is DAGVTQSPTHLIKTRGQQVTLRCSPKSGHDTVSWYQQALGQGPQFIFQYYEEEERQRGNFPDRFSGHQFPNYSSELNVNALLLGDSALYLCASSETQGADTQYFGPGTRLTVL.

The chain is built from TRBV28 and TRBJ1-2; D remains unclear. This CDR3 contains 17 residues. V dropped 6 bases and J dropped 2 bases, with 22 bases sitting between them. Germline V CDR1 and CDR2: MDHEN, SYDVKM. The chain's CDR3 is CASRKTGSQSSNYGYTF. In DNA form, the CDR3 reads TGTGCCAGCAGGAAAACCGGGAGCCAGTCTTCAAACTATGGCTACACCTTC.

V and J are TRBV13 and TRBJ2-2, with 9 nucleotides matching TRBD2. This CDR3 has 15 residues. V gave up 5 bases and J gave up 7 bases; unmatched junction bases: 8. The V gene's germline CDR1 is PRHDT and CDR2 FYEKMQ (reference sequence). The CDR3 is CASSLIAGANGELFF. CDR3 sequence (DNA): TGTGCCAGCAGCCTTATAGCGGGAGCGAACGGGGAGCTGTTTTTT.

The V call is TRBV2, the J call TRBJ1-6, with 8 bases identical to TRBD1. The CDR3 length is 16 residues. Per germline, CDR1 SNHLY and CDR2 FYNNEI. Trimming removed 4 bases from V and 10 bases from J; junction bases left unmatched: 12. This CDR3 is CASSGGGQGEKSPLHF. As DNA, the CDR3 is TGTGCCAGCAGTGGAGGAGGACAGGGCGAAAAATCACCCCTCCACTTT.